A selection of T cell receptor beta chains follows, all from one sample in a study of T cells in Graves' hyperthyroidism and ophthalmopathy. TCRdb redid the calling of the multiplex PCR reads with MiXCR, one entry per CDR3 protein. The sample carries about 290,000 distinct CDR3 sequences, about 13% recorded once. What was sequenced was blood. Receptors originate from a woman aged 40-49 years with Graves' hyperthyroidism. The CDR3 runs from the conserved cysteine through the conserved F or W. The size entry is marked missing in some rows and otherwise reads once, few, many or a size class.

j_call v_call clone_size cdr3_aa
TRBJ1-1 TRBV6-4 many CASLISGRDTEAFF
TRBJ2-7 TRBV4-2 . CASSQDLAGALEQYF
TRBJ2-2 TRBV24-1 . CATSDFGRDTGELFF
TRBJ2-3 TRBV25-1 few CASSAPTGLVDTQYF
TRBJ2-5 TRBV2 . CASEGTSGRIGETQYF
TRBJ2-7 TRBV3-1 many CASSLRGRVPHEQYF
TRBJ1-6 TRBV13 few CATKRDSPLHF
TRBJ2-3 TRBV6-1 many CASSQEAGGTDTQYF
TRBJ2-3 TRBV20-1 many CSARLAGGADTQYF
TRBJ2-7 TRBV24-1 . CATYLGGRGYEQYF
TRBJ2-3 TRBV29-1 many CSVEDWAGSTDTQYF
TRBJ2-5 TRBV11-2 many CASSLDTQIGAQYF
TRBJ1-2 TRBV30 . CAWGDGRLYGYTF
TRBJ2-1 TRBV3-1 . CASSPGLAGARNEQFF
TRBJ1-2 TRBV28 many CASSGPQLYGYTF
TRBJ2-7 TRBV12-3/TRBV12-4 many CASSFLSTVPYEQYF
TRBJ1-2 TRBV6-1 many CASSDRGKDGYTF
TRBJ1-2 TRBV9 . CASSVDPGQAHYGYTF
TRBJ2-3 TRBV19 few CASKAFSGNTDTQYF
TRBJ2-5 TRBV6-1 many CASSRWSGETQYF
TRBJ2-5 TRBV28 . CASSLSRTGAGETQYF
TRBJ1-1 TRBV27 many CASSPTPLGSTEAFF
TRBJ1-1 TRBV4-1 many CASSQGQGFAEAFF
TRBJ2-1 TRBV18 many CASSQSGGNEQFF
TRBJ2-6 TRBV10-2 few CASGPTGTGANVLTF
TRBJ2-1 TRBV12-3/TRBV12-4 few CASSNIGSSEQFF
TRBJ2-3 TRBV7-3 many CASSLIGTSGSGADTQYF
TRBJ2-1 TRBV10-3 . CAISESTPSGYNEQFF
TRBJ2-1 TRBV20-1 many CSAIAGRSYNEQFF
TRBJ2-3 TRBV27 . CASSLFLAGVTTDTQYF
TRBJ1-1 TRBV7-3 . CASSLGGSNTEAFF
TRBJ1-1 TRBV3-1 . CASRQRDTVNTEAFF
TRBJ1-1 TRBV6-4 . CASSHPQGCIAEAFF
TRBJ2-4 TRBV2 many CASTYSGRSSIQYF
TRBJ2-1 TRBV27 many CASSSPTQIAGGAEQFF
TRBJ2-1 TRBV20-1 many CSARALGAGGFNNEQFF
TRBJ2-2 TRBV12-3/TRBV12-4 many CASSPSVSGTGELFF
TRBJ1-2 TRBV28 many CASSQGLGWGTDGYTF
TRBJ2-1 TRBV6-1 many CASRGTSQRPNEQFF
TRBJ2-1 TRBV7-9 few CASSLAPREGAPGSYNEQFF
TRBJ2-5 TRBV11-2 many CASSLGQGAAGETQYF
TRBJ2-2 TRBV6-5 many CASSYGLGQGMTGELFF
TRBJ2-2 TRBV29-1 few CSVGTYTGELFF
TRBJ2-3 TRBV7-2 . CASSKEIGWSVSTDTQYF
TRBJ2-7 TRBV4-2 . CASSQAGDGYEQYF
TRBJ2-7 TRBV19 many CASSTSFRQTYEQYF
TRBJ2-7 TRBV10-3 many CAISSSGSGLEQYF
TRBJ2-1 TRBV18 . CASSPALDNEQFF
TRBJ2-5 TRBV5-1 many CASSFLGAGETQYF
TRBJ1-4 TRBV6-5 many CASSYSEFASTNEKLFF
TRBJ2-1 TRBV14 . CASKRQGGYNEQFF
TRBJ1-4 TRBV5-1 many CASSLDYRVGEKLFF
TRBJ2-7 TRBV28 many CASIKPGLAAYEQYF
TRBJ2-1 TRBV19 . CASSHGQNEQFF
TRBJ2-1 TRBV20-1 many CSALLGDEQFF
TRBJ2-1 TRBV18 many CASSPSSGSYNEQFF
TRBJ2-7 TRBV20-1 few CSARDPWNEQYF
TRBJ1-5 TRBV20-1 few CSARQGLGNQPQHF
TRBJ1-2 TRBV6-1 . CASTRGFGYTF